This entry features one TCR beta chain sequence. The data originate from a study of blood T cell repertoires in COVID-19. Study information: Acute-phase and convalescent COVID-19 samples originated in the United States, Italy and Spain. T cells, B-cell-depleted T cells, or PBMCs supplied cDNA or gDNA.

Germline CDR1 SGHDN, CDR2 FVKESK. The CDR3 is made up of 14 amino acids. The junction had 4 bases not matched to a gene; V was cut back by 5 bases and J by 1 base. Here immunoSEQ multiplex PCR was the method, and the copy in TCRdb shows in-frame clones only, minus some. The sample carries about 170,000 clones, about 86% recorded once. The chain links TRBV14 to TRBJ2-5; TRBD1 matches 7 bases. Sequenced: peripheral blood. This TCR was sampled from a man aged 65-85 years with active or convalescent COVID-19. This CDR3 reads CASSLDRVQETQYF. The CDR3 nucleotides are TGTGCCAGCAGCTTAGACAGGGTCCAAGAGACCCAGTACTTC.